The 22 T cell receptor beta chains given below trace back to one sample, sequenced in a study of technical replicates of blood from a handful of donors. This table comes from immunoSEQ multiplex PCR, and its TCRdb copy is limited to in-frame clones, with some not included. The sample records 85,000 to 100,000 clones, 95% being singletons. The sample comprised T cells isolated from PBMCs. Receptor source: a human donor in good health.

This clone has just one count. This chain links TRBV29-1 with TRBJ2-1, with 10 bases identical to TRBD2. Germline CDR1 reads SQVTM; CDR2 reads ANQGSEA. The CDR3 spans 18 residues. J gave up 1 base and V 1 base, and 10 bases lay outside the gene matches. The CDR3 protein is CSVEGVSGGAASYNEQFF. CDR3 nucleotides: TGCAGCGTTGAAGGCGTGAGCGGGGGGGCTGCATCCTACAATGAGCAGTTCTTC.

This rearrangement joins TRBV7-9 to TRBJ2-1; D might be TRBD1 (6 bases). V was cut by 1 base and J by 13 bases, with 29 bases left in between. CDR1 is SEHNR and CDR2 is FQNEAQ in the germline V gene (reference sequence). The CDR3 runs to 18 residues. In nucleotides, the CDR3 is TGTGCCAGCAGCTTAGGGCCCCACAATGGGACAAGACCGACTATACAGTTCTTC. Its translation is CASSLGPHNGTRPTIQFF.

The rearrangement links TRBV6-1 to TRBJ2-7; D uncertain. V gave up 3 bases and J gave up 6 bases, with 15 bases separating them. The CDR3 runs to 14 residues. Looked up from germline, CDR1 is MNHNS and CDR2 is SASEGT. CDR3 protein: CASSEIESSGEQYF. CDR3 DNA sequence: TGTGCCAGCAGTGAGATCGAAAGCTCGGGCGAGCAGTACTTC.

The chain is built from TRBV7-9 and TRBJ1-3; TRBD1 agrees at 8 bases. V trimming: 4 bases; J trimming: 8 bases; junction bases outside the gene matches: 10. Germline assignment: CDR1 SEHNR and CDR2 FQNEAQ (reference sequence). The CDR3 is 15 residues long. For the CDR3, the DNA is TGTGCCAGCAGCTCCTACAGGGGGAAAAAGCACACCATATATTTT. Translating it yields CASSSYRGKKHTIYF.

This chain connects TRBV29-1 to TRBJ1-2; D is undetermined. Germline V gene sequence: CDR1 SQVTM, CDR2 ANQGSEA. V lost 5 bases and J 0 bases, leaving 10 bases between the germline ends. This CDR3 has 13 amino acids. CDR3 DNA: TGCAGCGTTAGTTGGACTTCTAACTATGGCTACACCTTC. Translating gives CSVSWTSNYGYTF.

The J gene is TRBJ2-7, the V gene TRBV9, with TRBD1 matching 7 bases. The CDR3 length is 15 residues. Per the germline V gene, CDR1 is SGDLS and CDR2 is YYNGEE. Trimming removed 4 bases from V and 4 bases from J; junction bases left unmatched: 11. CDR3 DNA sequence: TGTGCCAGCAGCAGCCGGGACAGATATCCATACGAGCAGTACTTC. Amino acids: CASSSRDRYPYEQYF.

This clone has only one observation. The J gene is TRBJ2-6, the V gene TRBV2; D uncertain. Trimming shortened V by 2 bases and J by 3 bases, and 2 bases separated the two germline ends. This CDR3 region has 13 residues. The germline V gene has CDR1 SNHLY and CDR2 FYNNEI. This CDR3 reads CASSELGANVLTF. The CDR3 DNA sequence: TGTGCCAGCAGTGAACTTGGGGCCAACGTCCTGACTTTC.

The chain is built from TRBV5-4 and TRBJ1-1; D gene uncertain. Germline-derived CDR1 and CDR2 are SGHNT and YYREEE (reference sequence). Trimming shortened V by 0 bases and J by 6 bases, and 6 bases separated the two germline ends. The CDR3 covers 12 residues. The CDR3 region has the DNA TGTGCCAGCAGCTTGGTGGGCTCTGAAGCTTTCTTT. Translation: CASSLVGSEAFF.

This clone has only one observation. The J gene is TRBJ2-3, the V gene TRBV2; tentatively, D is TRBD2 (6 bases). Germline V gene lookup returns CDR1 SNHLY and CDR2 FYNNEI. This CDR3 contains 14 residues. The V end was cut by 8 bases, the J end by 1 base, with 13 bases between. The CDR3 reads CASLDPGGTDTQYF. The CDR3 coding sequence is TGTGCCAGCCTTGACCCGGGAGGCACAGATACGCAGTATTTT.

The chain links TRBV9 to TRBJ2-5; maybe TRBD1 (8 bases). This CDR3 has 15 residues. Germline CDR1 reads SGDLS; CDR2 reads YYNGEE. The V end was cut by 1 base, the J end by 4 bases, with 14 bases between. Here the CDR3 reads CASSVRTGRGETQYF. CDR3 in DNA: TGTGCCAGCAGCGTAAGGACAGGGAGGGGAGAGACCCAGTACTTC. Using reference TRBV9 and TRBJ2-5 for the parts outside the CDR3, the full variable domain is DSGVTQTPKHLITATGQRVTLRCSPRSGDLSVYWYQQSLDQGLQFLIQYYNGEERAKGNILERFSAQQFPDLHSELNLSSLELGDSALYFCASSVRTGRGETQYFGPGTRLLVL.

The V and J genes are TRBV4-1 and TRBJ1-5; TRBD1 is a possible D gene (6 bases). Trimming cost V 0 bases and J 6 bases, with 12 bases left between them. The germline V gene has CDR1 MGHRA and CDR2 YSYEKL. This CDR3 has 15 amino acids. The CDR3, as DNA: TGCGCCAGCAGCCAAGATCGGGGGGGGCCTCAGCCCCAGCATTTT. Amino acids: CASSQDRGGPQPQHF.

This clone was counted between two and nine times. The CDR3 region is CASIPSRGSGETQYF. CDR3 sequence (DNA): TGTGCCAGCATTCCCTCCAGGGGGTCAGGGGAGACCCAGTACTTC. The chain carries TRBV6-5 and TRBJ2-5, with 7 positions matching TRBD1. After removal of 7 bases from V and 5 bases from J, the junction contained 13 bases not matched to a gene. CDR1 is MNHEY and CDR2 is SVGAGI in the germline V gene. The CDR3 is 15 amino acids.

The genes are TRBV27 and TRBJ2-7; tentative D call: TRBD1 (5 bases). This CDR3 spans 15 amino acids. The ends were cut back, 0 bases at V and 5 bases at J, with 14 bases in the middle. Germline CDR1 is MNHEY and CDR2 is SMNVEV (reference sequence). The CDR3 protein is CASSLSSGQGDEQYF. The CDR3 region has the DNA TGTGCCAGCAGTTTATCGTCCGGGCAGGGTGACGAGCAGTACTTC.

V is TRBV2 and J is TRBJ2-7; 10 nucleotides match TRBD2. V dropped 6 bases and J dropped 8; count of bases not matched to a gene: 10. The length of the CDR3 is 14 residues. The germline V gene has CDR1 SNHLY and CDR2 FYNNEI. DNA for the CDR3: TGTGCCAGCAGCCAAAGGAGCGGGAGGGCCCAGCAGTACTTC. It is translated as CASSQRSGRAQQYF.

This chain joins TRBV7-2 and TRBJ2-1; the match to TRBD2 covers 9 bases. The CDR3 runs 14 residues. In germline, CDR1 is SGHTA, CDR2 FQGNSA. The V gene end was trimmed by 7 bases and the J gene end by 8 bases; junction bases not matched to a gene: 9. This CDR3 reads CASTRGGAIDEQFF. CDR3 DNA: TGTGCCAGCACTCGCGGGGGGGCCATCGATGAGCAGTTCTTC.

The sample holds one count of this clone. The CDR3 coding sequence is TGTGCCAGCAGCTCTTTAGCGGGGAGGGGGAATGAGCAGTTCTTC. This gives the protein CASSSLAGRGNEQFF. The chain carries TRBV7-3 and TRBJ2-1; 8 positions agree with TRBD2. The CDR3 contains 15 residues. Trimming cost V 4 bases and J 7 bases; bases outside gene matches: 9. Germline V CDR1 and CDR2: SGHTA, FQGTGA.

A single count supports this clone. The CDR3 nucleotides read TGTGCCTGGAGTCCCAGCGGCGGTGAGCAGTTCTTC. Protein: CAWSPSGGEQFF. The chain couples TRBV30 to TRBJ2-1; tentatively, D is TRBD2 (5 bases). CDR3 length: 12 residues. Trimming shortened V by 2 bases and J by 9 bases, and 11 bases separated the two germline ends. The germline CDR1 and CDR2 sequences are GTSNPN and SVGIG (reference sequence).

With respect to this clone: The identical CDR3 is also encoded by other nucleotide sequences in the sample. This chain links TRBV6-1 with TRBJ1-5; D perhaps matches TRBD1 (5 bases). The germline V gene has CDR1 MNHNS and CDR2 SASEGT. Trimming stripped 2 bases from V and 0 bases from J, with 11 bases between. This CDR3 is built from 16 residues. CDR3 bases: TGTGCCAGCAGTGAACCATGGGGCATTAGCAATCAGCCCCAGCATTTT. Amino acids: CASSEPWGISNQPQHF.

The chain carries TRBV6-5 and TRBJ1-2; D remains unclear. V lost 0 bases, J lost 0 bases, and 5 bases lay in between. CDR1 is MNHEY, CDR2 SVGAGI, per germline. There are 14 residues in the CDR3. The CDR3 loop is CASSYSEANYGYTF. For the CDR3, the DNA is TGTGCCAGCAGTTACTCTGAGGCTAACTATGGCTACACCTTC.

The gene calls are TRBV11-2 and TRBJ1-1; D gene ambiguous. V was pared by 5 bases and J by 3 bases, with 19 bases between. The CDR3 contains 16 residues. In germline, CDR1 is SGHAT, CDR2 FQNNGV. DNA for the CDR3: TGTGCCAGCAGCCCGGGGAGGTCAGCAGTGTACACTGAAGCTTTCTTT. Its protein product is CASSPGRSAVYTEAFF.

The chain uses TRBV10-3 and TRBJ2-7; 9 nucleotides agree with TRBD1. Germline V gene data show CDR1 as ENHRY and CDR2 as SYGVKD. This CDR3 is built from 13 residues. Losses at the gene ends were 11 bases for V and 6 bases for J; bases not matched to a gene: 11. CDR3 coding DNA: TGTGCCTCCCGGCGGACAGGGGTTCCCGAGCAGTACTTC. This gives the protein CASRRTGVPEQYF.

This clone was seen only once. The chain couples TRBV5-1 to TRBJ2-1; 9 bases agree with TRBD1. Trimming removed 3 bases from V and 9 bases from J; junction bases left unmatched: 16. The CDR3 sequence is 17 residues long. Per germline, CDR1 SGHRS and CDR2 YFSETQ. DNA for the CDR3: TGCGCCAGCAGCTACGACCCGGGACAGGGCACCTTCGGTGAGCAGTTCTTC. This codes for CASSYDPGQGTFGEQFF.